The table lists the clone carrying this T cell receptor (beta chain) with many counts. Its antigen remains unidentified. Unsorted libraries were prepared from 2 million PBMCs held at -80 C. Synthesis of cDNA was performed by 5'RACE using 10-nucleotide random UMIs. A single record per CDR3 protein comes from TCRdb applying MiXCR to the 5' RACE reads. The sample has about 66,000 distinct CDR3 sequences, 4.5% seen once. This specimen belongs to a study of neurological immune-mediated disorders. Regarding the study as a whole: None of the CDR3 amino acid sequences of expanded clones were shared across subjects, and this suggested private repertoires in all groups.

This sequence originates from a man aged 25 to 45 with multiple sclerosis. Sequencing was carried out using PBMCs.

Here the CDR3 reads CASSPTRVGRDTQYF. As DNA, the CDR3 is TGTGCCAGCAGCCCCACAAGGGTCGGAAGGGATACGCAGTATTTT. This chain links TRBV9 with TRBJ2-3; no firm D call. Germline V gene sequence: CDR1 SGDLS, CDR2 YYNGEE. Deletions cut 4 bases from V and 6 bases from J, with 18 bases between. The CDR3 consists of 15 residues.